This T cell receptor beta chain appears in the sequencing data of a study of read filtering for tumor transcriptome and immune sequencing (TCRdb year 2020). Looking at the study overall: The cohort had 17 male and roughly 14 female patients with a mean age of around 70 years, ranging from roughly 45 to 80. Using the same bone marrow samples, the study ran both targeted immune repertoire sequencing and bulk whole-transcriptome sequencing and then compared the TCR repertoires from each method. TCR-region mapped reads per sample ranged from about 4.05 to 11 million with IR-seq versus only about 75 to 1,400 with RNA-seq. One of the main goals was to work out a read-filtering strategy for immune repertoire data, in particular whether clonotypes backed by only a single read should be removed. After DNase treatment, whole-transcriptome libraries were prepared using the TruSeq RNA Access Library Prep Kit. Under revised international staging, roughly 8 patients fell into R-ISS I, 15 or so into R-ISS II and 7 into R-ISS III. General study outcomes and caveats: Rather than purified T cells, the sorted CD138-negative fraction was a mixed bone marrow immune population. In IR-seq, single-read clonotypes were roughly four fifths of clonotypes but approximately 4% of total reads; in RNA-seq they were over 65% of clonotypes and 35% to 45% of reads. IR-seq captured clonotypes at much higher depth and more reliably than RNA-seq, and smaller IR-seq throughput sufficed to identify most shared clonotypes. When single-read clonotypes were removed, the proportions of shared clonotypes in IR-seq and RNA-seq correlated more strongly.

About this clonotype: Its antigen is unknown. A much more abundant neighbour one base away suggests this may be a read error.

TCR libraries were built from roughly 440 ng RNA with the Immunoverse kit, using molecular barcoded adaptors covering alpha/delta and beta/gamma chains. TCR library preparation used the same RNA that was used for transcriptome sequencing. Sequencing of the TCR libraries was done on an Illumina HiSeq 4000 with 2 x 150 cycles. The source study handled its data this way. TCR reads were aligned to human V, D, J and C references and assembled into CDR3 clonotypes with MiXCR, including quality filtering and error correction. The tcR package in R was used to analyze clonotype counts and gene usage diversity. Raw mapping reads were checked after the RNA-seq reads had been mapped by STAR aligner version 2.5.3a onto the human GRCh37 genome. To test how sequencing depth affects detected clonotypes, IR-seq fastq files were randomly downsampled with Seqtk 1.3. TCRdb passed the public sequencing reads through fastp at Q25 and MiXCR, retaining productive beta sequences. Duplicate CDR3 protein sequences are folded into a single record with the most common DNA and genes. TCRdb, rather than the study authors, made the V and J calls. Across this sample there are 48,000 or so distinct CDR3 sequences, with roughly 18% seen only once. The ten largest account for 15% of the sample.

Each patient had bone marrow sampled at the time of active disease. Isolation of bone marrow mononuclear cells was performed by Ficoll-Hypaque density gradient centrifugation. Myeloma plasma cells were removed and CD138-negative cells were obtained by negative selection following labeling with CD138 magnetic microbeads on a MACS separator. The purity of the isolated cells was checked by flow cytometry with CD138 antibodies on an Attune NxT. TRIzol reagent was used to extract total RNA, which was then quantified with a NanoDrop spectrophotometer. For each patient, the CD138-negative bone marrow sample underwent paired RNA-seq and IR-seq. The CDR3 starts with the cysteine, ends with the phenylalanine, and has 16 residues. The only DNA kept is the CDR3, 48 bases in frame from the first base. CDR1 and CDR2, looked up from the germline V gene, are KGHSH and LQKENI. Germline trimming: 3 bases from V, 4 bases from J; junction bases outside gene matches: 11.

Input material: a population of CD138-negative cells sorted from bone marrow. The cell subset or site label corresponds to: bone marrow mononuclear cells depleted of CD138+ plasma/myeloma cells by negative magnetic selection. This receptor chain uses TRBV18 and TRBJ1-1; 7 central nucleotides agree with TRBD1. The source of this sequence is a donor aged 40 or over with multiple myeloma. The CDR3 amino acid sequence is: CASSPPSTGRGTEAFF. The sequenced DNA: TGTGCCAGCTCACCCCCCTCGACAGGGCGCGGCACTGAAGCTTTCTTT.